A single sample gave rise to the 11 T cell receptor beta chains below, sequenced in a study of Ad26.COV2.S vaccination and SARS-CoV-2 variants. Profiled with immunoSEQ multiplex PCR; TCRdb holds only in-frame clones, not every one. Counted here are over 200,000 clones, roughly 90% occurring once; the ten biggest clones make up 9.5% to 12%. Treatment denoted: some 20 received Ad26.COV2.S at low or high dose, single or two shots; 5 received placebo; per-sample allocation not given. Day 63 following the first vaccine or placebo injection was when the samples were taken. The source was peripheral blood, collected in a trial of Ad26.COV2.S vaccine versus placebo. All receptors derive from a person aged 18 to 59 who received the Ad26.COV2.S COVID-19 vaccine or a placebo.

The chain carries TRBV3-1 (or the pseudogene TRBV3-2) and TRBJ1-4; no clear D. The CDR3 is 17 residues long. The V gene lost 0 bases and the J gene lost 3 bases, with 14 bases spanning the gap. Germline V gene data show CDR1 as LGHDT and CDR2 as YNNKEL (reference sequence). The CDR3 region has the DNA TGTGCCAGCAGCCAAGAAATTGGGCGCGCGGCTAATGAAAAACTGTTTTTT. Protein: CASSQEIGRAANEKLFF.

This chain connects TRBV18 to TRBJ2-1; 7 nucleotides match TRBD1. Germline loops: CDR1 KGHSH, CDR2 LQKENI. The length of the CDR3 is 14 residues. Germline trimming cut 6 bases from V and 6 bases from J; bases unmatched to any gene: 8. The CDR3: CASSRGQAPNEQFF. DNA for the CDR3: TGTGCCAGCTCCCGAGGACAGGCCCCCAATGAGCAGTTCTTC. Full variable domain (remainder filled in from reference TRBV18 and TRBJ2-1): NAGVMQNPRHLVRRRGQEARLRCSPMKGHSHVYWYRQLPEEGLKFMVYLQKENIIDESGMPKERFSAEFPKEGPSILRIQQVVRGDSAAYFCASSRGQAPNEQFFGPGTRLTVL.

The chain recombines TRBV10-2 with TRBJ2-7; perhaps TRBD2 as D (5 bases). Germline CDR1 and CDR2: WSHSY and SAAADI. The CDR3 is 13 residues long. Deletions cut 7 bases from V and 2 bases from J, with 12 bases between. The CDR3 here is CASKRTDTYEQYF. The CDR3 nucleotides read TGCGCCAGCAAGCGGACTGATACCTACGAGCAGTACTTC.

The J gene is TRBJ2-3, the V gene TRBV9, with D hard to call. The CDR3 is 13 residues long. Germline V gives CDR1 SGDLS, CDR2 YYNGEE. The V end was cut by 0 bases, the J end by 2 bases, with 4 bases between. CDR3 in amino acids: CASSVAVTDTQYF. The DNA for the CDR3 is TGTGCCAGCAGCGTAGCTGTCACAGATACGCAGTATTTT.

The chain has TRBV7-9 and TRBJ1-5; D possibly corresponds to TRBD1 (5 bases). V shed 1 base and J shed 3 bases, with 13 bases lying between them. The V gene's germline CDR1 is SEHNR and CDR2 FQNEAQ (reference sequence). The CDR3 length is 16 residues. The CDR3 DNA sequence: TGTGCCAGCAGCTTAGTAGTAGGGGCGATCAATCAGCCCCAGCATTTT. It yields the protein CASSLVVGAINQPQHF.

V gene TRBV7-6 combines with J gene TRBJ2-2; 11 positions match TRBD2. This CDR3 spans 16 amino acids. V lost 3 bases to trimming and J lost 7 bases; unmatched junction nucleotides: 7. Germline values: CDR1 SGHVS, CDR2 FNYEAQ. For the CDR3, the DNA is TGTGCCAGCAGCTTTTCCCGACTAGCGGGAAACGGGGAGCTGTTTTTT. It codes for CASSFSRLAGNGELFF.

CDR3 region: CASRRQGQETQYF. CDR3 nucleotide sequence: TGTGCCAGCAGACGACAGGGGCAAGAGACCCAGTACTTC. The chain joins TRBV3-1 (or the pseudogene TRBV3-2) to TRBJ2-5; TRBD1 matches at 8 bases. In germline, CDR1 is LGHDT, CDR2 YNNKEL (reference sequence). V trimming: 6 bases; J trimming: 2 bases; junction bases outside the gene matches: 2. The CDR3 sequence is 13 residues long.

V gene TRBV7-8 combines with J gene TRBJ2-1; no clear D. The CDR3 spans 14 residues. Germline V gene data show CDR1 as SGHVS and CDR2 as FQNEAQ. Trimming stripped 0 bases from V and 8 bases from J, with 11 bases between. Here the CDR3 DNA reads TGTGCCAGCAGCTTAGCAGGACGGAGAGATGAGCAGTTCTTC. As protein: CASSLAGRRDEQFF.

This chain uses TRBV5-5 with TRBJ1-2, with 7 nucleotides matching TRBD1. The CDR3 covers 15 residues. The trim removed 3 bases at V and 1 base at J, leaving 6 bases unmatched. CDR1 and CDR2 from the germline V gene are SGHKS and YYEKEE (reference sequence). CDR3 DNA sequence: TGTGCCAGCAGCTCCGGGACAGAAGATAACTATGGCTACACCTTC. This sequence encodes CASSSGTEDNYGYTF. Drawing the rest from reference TRBV5-5 and TRBJ1-2, the complete variable domain is DAGVTQSPTHLIKTRGQQVTLRCSPISGHKSVSWYQQVLGQGPQFIFQYYEKEERGRGNFPDRFSARQFPNYSSELNVNALLLGDSALYLCASSSGTEDNYGYTFGSGTRLTVV.

The CDR3 region has the DNA TGCAGTGCTAGTATGGCGGGGGCTCCGACCTACGAGCAGTACTTC. It translates to CSASMAGAPTYEQYF. The gene calls are TRBV20-1 and TRBJ2-7, with D perhaps TRBD2 (7 bases). V shed 3 bases and J shed 2 bases, with 17 bases lying between them. Germline V gene sequence: CDR1 DFQATT, CDR2 SNEGSKA (reference sequence). This CDR3 spans 15 amino acids.

Concerning this clone: The junction and the germline gene differ at one end; a read error may be behind it. The chain is built from TRBV19 and TRBJ2-7, with a weak D call TRBD1 (5 bases). Germline V lookup: CDR1 LNHDA, CDR2 SQIVND (reference sequence). This CDR3 contains 12 residues. This chain's CDR3 is CASSIGGDERYF. DNA for the CDR3: TGTGCCAGTAGTATAGGGGGCGACGAGCGGTACTTC. Supplemented by reference TRBV19 and TRBJ2-7, the full variable domain reads DGGITQSPKYLFRKEGQNVTLSCEQNLNHDAMYWYRQDPGQGLRLIYYSQIVNDFQKGDIAEGYSVSREKKESFPLTVTSAQKNPTAFYLCASSIGGDERYFGPGTRLTVT.